This is a list of T cell receptor beta chains from one sample in a study of blood T cell repertoires in COVID-19. TCRdb's table, derived via immunoSEQ multiplex PCR, lists solely in-frame clones and lacks some. The sample lists hundreds of thousands of clones; around 87% were seen once. The material sequenced was peripheral blood. These receptors were taken from a woman aged 55-69 years with COVID-19, enrolled during active disease. Each CDR3 is given with its conserved first and last residue. Fields, in order: J gene, V gene, CDR3 protein.

TRBJ1-2 | TRBV7-3 | CASSPSGGENYGYTF
TRBJ1-2 | TRBV19 | CASRLRDRGPTGIGYTF
TRBJ1-4 | TRBV27 | CASSLNPGQGEEKLFF
TRBJ1-3 | TRBV7-8 | CASSLVAGSGNTIYF
TRBJ2-1 | TRBV27 | CASSFGGYGYNEQFF
TRBJ2-6 | TRBV6-1 | CASSERGANVLTF
TRBJ2-1 | TRBV7-2 | CASSLVLAGGGNEQFF
TRBJ1-6 | TRBV27 | CASRRRGPFNSPLHF
TRBJ1-1 | TRBV19 | CASSMYRSTEAFF
TRBJ1-6 | TRBV19 | CASSRQGVYSPLHF
TRBJ1-3 | TRBV5-1 | CASASGHTSGNTIYF
TRBJ2-5 | TRBV7-6 | CASSGEGGREKTQYF
TRBJ2-1 | TRBV9 | CASSSTRGGLTSYNEQFF
TRBJ1-6 | TRBV4-2 | CASSLDRTGRNSPLHF
TRBJ1-2 | TRBV5-1 | CASSLEGTGVNYGYTF
TRBJ2-7 | TRBV5-1 | CASSLALGGQERYEQYF
TRBJ2-4 | TRBV19 | CASSMTGIIAKNIQYF
TRBJ2-3 | TRBV7-8 | CASSLKRDSQSTDTQYF
TRBJ2-3 | TRBV29-1 | CSVKTISGATDTQYF
TRBJ2-1 | TRBV6-5 | CASRADRGAYNEQFF
TRBJ1-2 | TRBV5-1 | CASSGQVGGLGYTF
TRBJ2-1 | TRBV7-9 | CASSLDSSSYNEQFF
TRBJ2-2 | TRBV6-5 | CASFRANTGELFF
TRBJ2-3 | TRBV6-6 | CASSRTSGGTDTQYF
TRBJ2-6 | TRBV3-1/TRBV3-2 | CASSTLGLAVNSGANVLTF
TRBJ2-2 | TRBV18 | CASRAPGTVLANTGELFF
TRBJ1-6 | TRBV7-8 | CASSLGTGGSPLHF
TRBJ1-3 | TRBV5-1 | CASSSTTGLSGNTIYF
TRBJ2-7 | TRBV5-1 | CASSLARASGSYEQYF
TRBJ2-2 | TRBV6-4 | CASSAETLNTGELFF
TRBJ1-2 | TRBV7-8 | CASSLERPNYGYTF
TRBJ1-4 | TRBV18 | CASSPPLTATNEKLFF
TRBJ2-5 | TRBV2 | CASSASTGPATQYF
TRBJ2-7 | TRBV3-1/TRBV3-2 | CASSQDRRGQGYEQYF
TRBJ1-2 | TRBV5-1 | CASSSSGTAMNYGYTF
TRBJ1-6 | TRBV21-1 | CASTGRGESYNSPLHF
TRBJ1-6 | TRBV7-2 | CASSSSWGPGSYNSPLHF
TRBJ1-4 | TRBV28 | CASSRDRGHEKLFF
TRBJ1-1 | TRBV7-2 | CASSSDRMGGTEAFF
TRBJ1-2 | TRBV4-2 | CASSLGGTGAGYTF
TRBJ1-2 | TRBV11-2 | CASSPLSGNYGYTF
TRBJ1-5 | TRBV3-1/TRBV3-2 | CASSLDSNQPQHF
TRBJ2-1 | TRBV30 | CAWSVGLAGGNEQFF
TRBJ2-7 | TRBV28 | CASSQTGGGSSYEQYF
TRBJ1-4 | TRBV15 | CATSRAPGLKNEKLFF